A single sample is the source of the 5 T cell receptor beta chains below, sequenced in a study of cytomegalovirus exposure and HLA in healthy donors. The PCR had 60 Vbeta and 13 Jbeta primers. The protocol was immunoSEQ multiplex PCR, while the TCRdb copy is restricted to in-frame clones and leaves out a portion. This sample has about 130,000 clones; 65% to 90% occur once, and the top ten carry around 0.67%. Source material: PBMCs. The receptors stem from a man aged 18 to 30 in good health and CMV-seronegative.

The rearrangement joins TRBV27 to TRBJ2-7, with D possibly being TRBD2 (6 bases). The CDR3 contains 13 residues. Germline CDR1 is MNHEY and CDR2 is SMNVEV (reference sequence). Trimming took 4 bases from V and 5 from J, leaving 12 bases between them. In DNA form, the CDR3 reads TGTGCCAGCAGTTCGCGGGACGTCCACGAGCAGTACTTC. Amino acids: CASSSRDVHEQYF.

This clone was recorded a few times. The gene calls are TRBV19 and TRBJ2-5, with D perhaps matching TRBD1 (6 bases). CDR1 is LNHDA and CDR2 is SQIVND in the germline V gene (reference sequence). Trimming shortened V by 6 bases and J by 0 bases, and 11 bases separated the two germline ends. The CDR3 is 14 amino acids. DNA for the CDR3: TGTGCCAGTAGAAGTAGGGGGTACCAAGAGACCCAGTACTTC. Protein: CASRSRGYQETQYF.

The V and J genes are TRBV5-1 and TRBJ1-1; D might be TRBD1 (5 bases). The germline gives CDR1 SGHRS, CDR2 YFSETQ. CDR3 length: 15 amino acids. The germline V and J ends were trimmed by 4 bases and 3 bases, with 16 bases remaining between them. The CDR3 region is CASSSMGPLHTEAFF. CDR3 DNA: TGCGCCAGCAGCAGTATGGGGCCCCTGCACACTGAAGCTTTCTTT.

Many counts were recorded for this clone. The V gene is TRBV4-1, the J gene TRBJ2-2; perhaps TRBD1 as D (6 bases). Germline V CDR1 and CDR2: MGHRA, YSYEKL. The CDR3 is 15 amino acids. V was clipped by 1 base and J by 7 bases, with 13 bases between them. This CDR3 reads CASSQALGGGGELFF. CDR3 in DNA: TGCGCCAGCAGCCAAGCTTTAGGGGGTGGCGGGGAGCTGTTTTTT.

The chain joins TRBV27 to TRBJ1-1; a weak D match, TRBD1 (5 bases). This CDR3 has 16 amino acids. Trimming pared 5 bases from V and 10 bases from J, leaving 26 bases between. Germline V gives CDR1 MNHEY, CDR2 SMNVEV (reference sequence). The CDR3 region has the DNA TGTGCCAGCAGTAATGGGGGGACCACGAGGCGGGGGGGAGCTTTCTTT. Translating it yields CASSNGGTTRRGGAFF.